The 2 T cell receptor beta chains given below trace back to one sample, sequenced in a study of T cells and copy number aberrations in small-cell lung cancer. Assay used: immunoSEQ multiplex PCR; TCRdb lists only in-frame clones, some missing. This table has 8,500 to 10,000 clones, 60% to 80% appearing once. The sequencing input was normal tissue next to the tumor. All receptors derive from a man aged 55-75 years with small cell lung cancer.

The rearrangement uses TRBV5-4 and TRBJ2-1, with 7 bases fitting TRBD2. J lost 9 bases, V lost 5 bases, and 11 bases had no gene match. Germline V CDR1 and CDR2: SGHNT, YYREEE (reference sequence). The CDR3 loop spans 14 amino acids. In DNA, the CDR3 is TGTGCCAGCAGGACTGACCTAGCGGTGGGTGAGCAGTTCTTC. Amino acids: CASRTDLAVGEQFF.

The chain couples TRBV7-2 to TRBJ2-3, with unresolved D. The CDR3 contains 15 residues. The germline CDR1 and CDR2 sequences are SGHTA and FQGNSA. With 1 base removed from V and 2 bases from J, the gap between germline ends came to 10 bases. As DNA, the CDR3 is TGTGCCAGCAGCTTAGTGGTGGTTGTCACAGATACGCAGTATTTT. This gives the protein CASSLVVVVTDTQYF.